This T cell receptor beta chain was recorded in a study of cytomegalovirus exposure and HLA in healthy donors. Study-wide findings and caveats: Differences between HLA loci emerged in a later analysis of TCR association rates, with DRB1 most and HLA-C fewest. Earlier results showed most TCR beta V segments being productive about 87% or about 30% of the time. Sequences of the TCR beta chain were said to predict the HLA-A and HLA-B alleles of most subjects accurately.

13 Jbeta primers and 60 Vbeta primers were used for the PCR. The protocol was immunoSEQ multiplex PCR, while the TCRdb copy is restricted to in-frame clones and leaves out a portion. The sample has 130,000 to 150,000 clones, more than 75% seen once. V lost 2 bases and J lost 5; bases outside the gene matches: 9. Germline V lookup: CDR1 ENHRY, CDR2 SYGVKD. The CDR3 totals 16 residues. Note on this clone: Its target is unknown.

The sample taken for sequencing was PBMCs. The chain is built from TRBV10-3 and TRBJ1-5; 7 bases match TRBD1. The TCR comes from a male donor in good health and CMV-seronegative. The CDR3 spells CAISEGDSQTHQPQHF. The DNA for the CDR3 is TGTGCCATCAGTGAGGGGGACAGCCAAACCCATCAGCCCCAGCATTTT.